Presented here are 9 T cell receptor beta chains from one specimen sequenced in a study of CD8+ T cells in alopecia areata. Isolated RNA was reverse transcribed into cDNA used as the sequencing template. TCRdb's copy holds only in-frame clones and misses some; the assay was immunoSEQ multiplex PCR. The sample has over 200,000 clones, 50% to 65% seen once; the top ten hold 0.45%. This specimen consisted of CD4+ T cells sorted from blood, obtained at week 0. All receptors come from a human donor with alopecia areata.

The sample holds a few counts of this clone. V and J are TRBV12-5 and TRBJ2-5; 7 positions agree with TRBD1. Trimming removed 6 bases from V and 3 bases from J; junction bases left unmatched: 4. The germline CDR1 and CDR2 sequences are LGHNT and FRNRAP. The CDR3 runs to 13 residues. CDR3 protein: CASGRGQKETQYF. The CDR3 coding sequence is TGTGCTAGTGGCCGGGGACAGAAAGAGACCCAGTACTTC.

V usage is TRBV6-1 and J usage is TRBJ1-1; D not resolved. This CDR3 contains 14 residues. Germline CDR1 and CDR2: MNHNS and SASEGT. V dropped 7 bases and J dropped 6 bases, with 18 bases sitting between them. The CDR3 sequence is CASKDDGRGSEAFF. The CDR3 coding sequence is TGTGCCAGCAAGGACGACGGGAGAGGATCTGAAGCTTTCTTT.

This clone was recorded a few times. V usage is TRBV10-3 and J usage is TRBJ2-7; 9 nucleotides agree with TRBD1. The CDR3 consists of 13 residues. Germline assignment: CDR1 ENHRY and CDR2 SYGVKD. Trimming cost V 4 bases and J 3 bases; bases outside gene matches: 1. CDR3 nucleotides: TGTGCCATCAGTGGGACAGGGGACTACGAGCAGTACTTC. Its protein is CAISGTGDYEQYF.

This sequence joins TRBV27 and TRBJ1-2; D not certain. The V end lost 6 bases, the J end lost 1 base, and 9 bases lay between the germline ends. The CDR3 is 13 residues long. CDR1 MNHEY and CDR2 SMNVEV come from the germline V gene (reference sequence). CDR3: CASSRLNNYGYTF. CDR3 nucleotide sequence: TGTGCCAGCAGCCGACTGAATAACTATGGCTACACCTTC.

The V and J genes are TRBV5-1 and TRBJ2-6, with D hard to call. Germline V gene data show CDR1 as SGHRS and CDR2 as YFSETQ. CDR3 length: 17 residues. Between the trimmed V and J ends, which lost 0 bases and 0 bases, there was a span of 10 bases. The CDR3 reads CASSLEGSPSGANVLTF. In nucleotides, the CDR3 is TGCGCCAGCAGCTTGGAAGGCAGCCCCTCTGGGGCCAACGTCCTGACTTTC.

This sequence joins TRBV25-1 and TRBJ2-7; 8 nucleotides line up with TRBD1. Unmatched junction bases numbered 4, after V lost 6 bases and J lost 0 bases. This CDR3 contains 14 residues. CDR1 and CDR2 (germline): MGHDK, SYGVNS. The CDR3 spells CASSADRASYEQYF. For the CDR3, the DNA is TGTGCCAGCAGCGCGGACAGGGCCTCCTACGAGCAGTACTTC.

This clone has more than one count but fewer than ten. The chain recombines TRBV30 with TRBJ2-3; unclear D gene. The ends were cut back, 4 bases at V and 0 bases at J, with 5 bases in the middle. CDR3 length: 12 residues. CDR1 and CDR2 (germline): GTSNPN, SVGIG (reference sequence). The CDR3 is CAWKSSTDTQYF. As DNA, the CDR3 is TGTGCCTGGAAATCTAGCACAGATACGCAGTATTTT. Supplemented by reference TRBV30 and TRBJ2-3, the full variable domain reads SQTIHQWPATLVQPVGSPLSLECTVEGTSNPNLYWYRQAAGRGLQLLFYSVGIGQISSEVPQNLSASRPQDRQFILSSKKLLLSDSGFYLCAWKSSTDTQYFGPGTRLTVL.

The V call is TRBV19, the J call TRBJ2-1, with no clear D. The CDR3 consists of 13 residues. The germline gives CDR1 LNHDA, CDR2 SQIVND (reference sequence). V was cut by 1 base and J by 5 bases, with 6 bases left in between. The CDR3 nucleotides are TGTGCCAGTAGTATAGGAAGGGACAATGAGCAGTTCTTC. It codes for CASSIGRDNEQFF.

J is TRBJ2-4 and V is TRBV30, with TRBD2 as a possible D gene (6 bases). V was pared by 1 base and J by 1 base, with 8 bases between. This CDR3 spans 14 amino acids. Germline V gene lookup returns CDR1 GTSNPN and CDR2 SVGIG (reference sequence). In DNA, the CDR3 is TGTGCCTGGAGTGCGGGACTGGCCAAAAACATTCAGTACTTC. Its protein product is CAWSAGLAKNIQYF.